The 15 T cell receptor beta chains presented below share a single source sample, sequenced in a study of blood T cell repertoires in COVID-19. The data were produced by immunoSEQ multiplex PCR, yet TCRdb's version contains in-frame clones alone and is incomplete. Among 150,000 or so clones listed, 70% to 85% were seen once. The sample taken for sequencing was peripheral blood. The receptors derive from a woman aged 45 to 65 in a cohort sampled during active or convalescent COVID-19.

This clone was observed a handful of times. The chain links TRBV2 to TRBJ2-5; 13 positions agree with TRBD2. Germline CDR1 SNHLY, CDR2 FYNNEI. The CDR3 consists of 17 residues. The J segment lost 4 bases and the V segment lost 4 bases, leaving 9 bases of the junction unmatched. CDR3 amino acids: CASSGPTSGGALETQYF. In DNA, the CDR3 is TGTGCCAGCAGTGGCCCCACTAGCGGGGGGGCCTTAGAGACCCAGTACTTC.

V usage is TRBV2 and J usage is TRBJ1-1; perhaps TRBD1 as D (6 bases). Trimming stripped 8 bases from V and 1 base from J, with 17 bases between. Per the germline V gene, CDR1 is SNHLY and CDR2 is FYNNEI. CDR3 length: 15 amino acids. CDR3 DNA sequence: TGTGCCAGCCGACCAGACAGGACAGCGAACACTGAAGCTTTCTTT. Protein sequence: CASRPDRTANTEAFF.

The chain uses TRBV5-1 and TRBJ2-6; tentatively, D is TRBD1 (6 bases). V lost 4 bases, J lost 0 bases, and 8 bases lay in between. CDR3 length equals 15 residues. Germline CDR1 and CDR2: SGHRS and YFSETQ. This CDR3 reads CASSPTGSGANVLTF. Here the CDR3 DNA reads TGCGCCAGCAGCCCGACAGGCTCTGGGGCCAACGTCCTGACTTTC.

The rearrangement links TRBV19 to TRBJ1-1, with D perhaps matching TRBD1 (6 bases). The CDR3 spans 13 residues. The V end was cut by 6 bases, the J end by 2 bases, with 10 bases between. Germline assignment: CDR1 LNHDA and CDR2 SQIVND (reference sequence). CDR3 sequence (DNA): TGTGCCAGTAGATGGACAGAAAACACTGAAGCTTTCTTT. Protein sequence: CASRWTENTEAFF.

V gene TRBV5-4 combines with J gene TRBJ1-1; D possibly corresponds to TRBD1 (6 bases). Germline CDR1 and CDR2: SGHNT and YYREEE (reference sequence). V shed 4 bases and J shed 0 bases, with 16 bases lying between them. The CDR3 has 16 residues. The DNA of the CDR3 is TGTGCCAGCAGCACCTCCGGGACAAACATGAACACTGAAGCTTTCTTT. It yields the protein CASSTSGTNMNTEAFF.

The rearrangement uses TRBV19 and TRBJ2-5; 8 bases fit TRBD1. This CDR3 region has 15 residues. The germline V gene has CDR1 LNHDA and CDR2 SQIVND (reference sequence). The V segment lost 4 bases and the J segment 5 bases; nucleotides outside the gene matches: 9. As DNA, the CDR3 is TGTGCCAGTAGTACCGACAGGGGTCCGTTGGAGACCCAGTACTTC. Residues: CASSTDRGPLETQYF.

This chain uses TRBV10-1 with TRBJ1-1, with unresolved D. Germline values: CDR1 WNHNN, CDR2 SYGVQD (reference sequence). This CDR3 is 13 amino acids long. Trimming pared 3 bases from V and 0 bases from J, leaving 5 bases between. The CDR3 DNA is TGCGCCAGCAGTGAAAACTTGAACACTGAAGCTTTCTTT. Translating it yields CASSENLNTEAFF.

The rearrangement links TRBV3-1 (or the pseudogene TRBV3-2) to TRBJ2-5; the match to TRBD2 covers 10 bases. The V gene end was trimmed by 0 bases and the J gene end by 5 bases; junction bases not matched to a gene: 18. This CDR3 has 20 amino acids. The germline V gene has CDR1 LGHDT and CDR2 YNNKEL (reference sequence). In DNA form, the CDR3 reads TGTGCCAGCAGCCAAGATAGGGGCTGGAAGCGGGGGGGCTCCCAGGAGACCCAGTACTTC. Its translation: CASSQDRGWKRGGSQETQYF.

This clone was counted ten times or more. This chain connects TRBV25-1 to TRBJ1-2; 12 bases map to TRBD1. V dropped 5 bases and J dropped 7; count of bases not matched to a gene: 5. CDR3 size: 14 residues. Germline assignment: CDR1 MGHDK and CDR2 SYGVNS. DNA of the CDR3: TGTGCCAGCAGTCCCGGGACAGGGGGCCTTGGCTACACCTTC. It encodes CASSPGTGGLGYTF.

This chain connects TRBV7-9 to TRBJ2-1; maybe TRBD2 (5 bases). Germline V CDR1 and CDR2: SEHNR, FQNEAQ (reference sequence). The V and J ends lost 5 bases and 2 bases respectively, with 13 bases between them. The CDR3 spans 15 residues. This CDR3 reads CASSPRTGAYNEQFF. DNA for the CDR3: TGTGCCAGCAGCCCTCGGACTGGAGCCTACAATGAGCAGTTCTTC.

The chain combines TRBV27 with TRBJ1-1; 7 bases align to TRBD1. The CDR3 runs to 14 residues. Losses at the gene ends were 1 base for V and 5 bases for J; bases not matched to a gene: 4. The V gene's germline CDR1 is MNHEY and CDR2 SMNVEV (reference sequence). The CDR3 DNA follows: TGTGCCAGCAGTTTATGGTCAGGGGGGACTGAAGCTTTCTTT. Amino acids: CASSLWSGGTEAFF.

This chain uses TRBV19 with TRBJ2-1; D unclear. Germline V CDR1 and CDR2: LNHDA, SQIVND (reference sequence). V was clipped by 10 bases and J by 2 bases, with 15 bases between them. This CDR3 is built from 14 residues. CDR3 residues: CAIAVGAPYNEQFF. Here the CDR3 DNA reads TGTGCCATTGCGGTTGGAGCGCCCTACAATGAGCAGTTCTTC.

This clone has more than one count but fewer than ten. The chain uses TRBV15 and TRBJ2-1; possible D gene TRBD2, 6 bases. The CDR3 has 16 residues. Germline CDR1 reads LNHNV; CDR2 reads YYDKDF (reference sequence). V lost 1 base and J lost 0, with 10 bases in between. The DNA for the CDR3 is TGTGCCACCAGCAGAGGGGGGGTGAGCTCCTACAATGAGCAGTTCTTC. It specifies CATSRGGVSSYNEQFF.

The chain links TRBV5-6 to TRBJ1-3; D is undetermined. This CDR3 comprises 15 residues. CDR1 is SGHDT and CDR2 is YYEEEE in the germline V gene. Trimming stripped 4 bases from V and 0 bases from J, with 11 bases between. CDR3 region: CASSPLGDSGNTIYF. In DNA, the CDR3 is TGTGCCAGCAGCCCCCTCGGGGACTCTGGAAACACCATATATTTT.

The V and J genes are TRBV18 and TRBJ1-5; 9 bases line up with TRBD1. The CDR3 loop spans 17 amino acids. From germline, CDR1 is KGHSH and CDR2 LQKENI. J lost 6 bases, V lost 6 bases, and 15 bases had no gene match. The CDR3 loop is CASSGQGLTKNTQPQHF. The DNA for the CDR3 is TGTGCCAGCTCTGGACAGGGGCTTACTAAAAACACTCAGCCCCAGCATTTT.